The 17 T cell receptor beta chains presented below share a single source sample, sequenced in a study of T cell changes during pregnancy in multiple sclerosis. Data came from immunoSEQ multiplex PCR; TCRdb stores just in-frame clones and leaves some out. In the table there are 20,000 or so clones, 80% to 90% of which are singletons. This specimen consisted of CD8+ T cells from peripheral blood mononuclear cells, obtained in the third trimester of pregnancy. The source is a female donor in good health, enrolled as a control in a pregnancy study.

A single count supports this clone. In the same sample, other DNA sequences code for this CDR3. The chain joins TRBV5-1 to TRBJ2-7, with 11 bases fitting TRBD2. This CDR3 region has 16 residues. Germline V gene lookup returns CDR1 SGHRS and CDR2 YFSETQ. V lost 4 bases to trimming and J lost 2 bases; unmatched junction nucleotides: 8. CDR3 sequence (DNA): TGCGCCAGCAGCACTGGGCTAGCGGGAGGCGCCTACGAGCAGTACTTC. This encodes CASSTGLAGGAYEQYF.

The genes are TRBV29-1 and TRBJ2-7, with 9 bases matching TRBD1. This CDR3 has 15 residues. Germline V gene data show CDR1 as SQVTM and CDR2 as ANQGSEA. V was clipped by 4 bases and J by 2 bases; unmatched bases: 9. The CDR3, as DNA: TGCAGCGTTGTTCGTTCCGGGACAGGGACCTACGAGCAGTACTTC. Protein product: CSVVRSGTGTYEQYF.

This clone turned up a few times. J is TRBJ2-3 and V is TRBV6-4; maybe TRBD1 (8 bases). The V end was cut by 2 bases, the J end by 3 bases, with 15 bases between. CDR3 length equals 16 residues. The germline V gene has CDR1 MRHNA and CDR2 SNTAGT. CDR3 in amino acids: CASSDGTTGGTDTQYF. CDR3 nucleotide sequence: TGTGCCAGCAGTGACGGGACTACAGGGGGAACAGATACGCAGTATTTT.

The V and J genes are TRBV19 and TRBJ2-3; perhaps TRBD1 as D (6 bases). The CDR3 loop spans 14 amino acids. Germline V CDR1 and CDR2: LNHDA, SQIVND (reference sequence). V was trimmed by 11 bases and J by 4 bases, leaving 19 bases between them. The CDR3 here is CASQYRASADTQYF. As DNA, the CDR3 is TGTGCCTCCCAGTACAGGGCTAGTGCAGATACGCAGTATTTT.

The chain recombines TRBV5-6 with TRBJ2-7; D gene unclear. Trimming pared 0 bases from V and 2 bases from J, leaving 12 bases between. Germline V gene lookup returns CDR1 SGHDT and CDR2 YYEEEE. The CDR3 extends over 15 amino acids. This CDR3 reads CASSLAWQATYEQYF. DNA of the CDR3: TGTGCCAGCAGCTTGGCGTGGCAGGCTACCTACGAGCAGTACTTC.

The CDR3 reads CASSMGGGLEQYF. In nucleotides, the CDR3 is TGTGCCAGTAGTATGGGGGGGGGACTCGAGCAGTACTTC. The V call is TRBV19, the J call TRBJ2-7; the match to TRBD2 covers 7 bases. In germline, CDR1 is LNHDA, CDR2 SQIVND (reference sequence). After removal of 3 bases from V and 6 bases from J, the junction contained 5 bases not matched to a gene. This CDR3 is built from 13 residues. The entire variable domain, with the rest obtained from reference TRBV19 and TRBJ2-7, is as follows: DGGITQSPKYLFRKEGQNVTLSCEQNLNHDAMYWYRQDPGQGLRLIYYSQIVNDFQKGDIAEGYSVSREKKESFPLTVTSAQKNPTAFYLCASSMGGGLEQYFGPGTRLTVT.

The CDR3 reads CASSQGSVAGGGQFF. The CDR3 nucleotides read TGCGCCAGCAGCCAAGGGTCTGTAGCGGGGGGTGGGCAGTTCTTC. This rearrangement joins TRBV4-1 to TRBJ2-1, with 10 positions matching TRBD2. The V segment lost 1 base and the J segment 12 bases; nucleotides outside the gene matches: 9. The germline V gene encodes CDR1 MGHRA and CDR2 YSYEKL. CDR3 length: 15 amino acids.

V and J are TRBV28 and TRBJ2-3; D uncertain. Germline V gene lookup returns CDR1 MDHEN and CDR2 SYDVKM. Deletions cut 10 bases from V and 7 bases from J, with 9 bases between. The CDR3 is 10 residues long. CDR3 loop: CATNRNTQYF. For the CDR3, the DNA is TGTGCCACCAATAGAAATACGCAGTATTTT.

The chain carries TRBV5-8 and TRBJ1-1; tentative D call: TRBD1 (6 bases). The germline CDR1 and CDR2 sequences are SGHTS and YDEGEE. This CDR3 has 14 amino acids. V lost 0 bases, J lost 4 bases, and 10 bases lay in between. The chain's CDR3 is CASSLEGGSTEAFF. DNA of the CDR3: TGTGCCAGCAGCTTGGAGGGGGGGAGCACTGAAGCTTTCTTT.

This rearrangement joins TRBV16 to TRBJ2-3; 13 nucleotides align to TRBD2. This CDR3 has 20 residues. Germline V gene sequence: CDR1 KGHSY, CDR2 FQNENV. With V trimmed by 0 bases and J by 2 bases, 11 bases remained unmatched. In DNA form, the CDR3 reads TGTGCCAGCAGCCAATCGATTCTGGGGACTAGCGGGGTGTTCACAGATACGCAGTATTTT. Translating gives CASSQSILGTSGVFTDTQYF. The variable domain in full, completed from reference TRBV16 and TRBJ2-3, reads GEEVAQTPKHLVRGEGQKAKLYCAPIKGHSYVFWYQQVLKNEFKFLISFQNENVFDETGMPKERFSAKCLPNSPCSLEIQATKLEDSAVYFCASSQSILGTSGVFTDTQYFGPGTRLTVL.

The chain joins TRBV6-5 to TRBJ2-3, with 9 bases fitting TRBD2. The CDR3 is 15 residues long. Per germline, CDR1 MNHEY and CDR2 SVGAGI. V lost 5 bases to trimming and J lost 3 bases; unmatched junction nucleotides: 6. The CDR3 nucleotides are TGTGCCAGCAGTAGCGGGAGGAGGGGGACAGATACGCAGTATTTT. Amino acids: CASSSGRRGTDTQYF.

The J gene is TRBJ1-1, the V gene TRBV5-6, with TRBD1 as a possible D gene (6 bases). The germline V gene has CDR1 SGHDT and CDR2 YYEEEE. The V end lost 2 bases, the J end lost 10 bases, and 15 bases lay between the germline ends. The CDR3 runs 13 residues. This CDR3 reads CASSLRQAEGAFF. For the CDR3, the DNA is TGTGCCAGCAGCTTACGACAGGCCGAGGGAGCTTTCTTT.

The V call is TRBV27, the J call TRBJ2-1; 13 bases are shared with TRBD2. Trimming at V came to 4 bases and at J to 2 bases, leaving 11 bases not matched to a gene. This CDR3 comprises 19 residues. Germline V gives CDR1 MNHEY, CDR2 SMNVEV (reference sequence). CDR3: CASSSQTSGRPDPYNEQFF. CDR3 sequence (DNA): TGTGCCAGCAGTTCCCAGACTAGCGGGAGGCCGGACCCCTACAATGAGCAGTTCTTC.

V usage is TRBV29-1 and J usage is TRBJ2-7, with 10 bases identical to TRBD1. Germline V gives CDR1 SQVTM, CDR2 ANQGSEA. This CDR3 comprises 13 residues. J gave up 3 bases and V 5 bases, and 4 bases lay outside the gene matches. The CDR3 region has the DNA TGCAGCGTTCAGACAGGGGGCGACTACGAGCAGTACTTC. Its protein product is CSVQTGGDYEQYF.

The V call is TRBV9, the J call TRBJ1-4, with D unclear. V lost 4 bases to trimming and J lost 5 bases, with 9 bases between them. CDR3 length: 13 amino acids. Per the germline V gene, CDR1 is SGDLS and CDR2 is YYNGEE. The CDR3 DNA reads TGTGCCAGCAGCTCGACGGGAAATGAAAAACTGTTTTTT. Its protein is CASSSTGNEKLFF.

The V gene is TRBV2, the J gene TRBJ2-7, with TRBD1 matching over 9 bases. The germline V gene has CDR1 SNHLY and CDR2 FYNNEI. This CDR3 has 14 amino acids. With 5 bases clipped from V and 6 bases from J, the junction kept 8 bases outside the gene matches. CDR3 nucleotides: TGTGCCAGCAGTTACAGGGGGCCCGTAGCCGAGCAGTACTTC. Translating it yields CASSYRGPVAEQYF.

V is TRBV4-2 and J is TRBJ1-4, with D possibly TRBD1 on 5 matching bases. Germline V gene lookup returns CDR1 LGHNA and CDR2 YNFKEQ. V lost 5 bases and J 0 bases, leaving 10 bases between the germline ends. The CDR3 sequence is 15 residues long. CDR3 nucleotide sequence: TGTGCCAGCAGCAACCGGGACTCAACTAATGAAAAACTGTTTTTT. It encodes CASSNRDSTNEKLFF.